This passage covers 7 T cell receptor beta chains from one sample sequenced in a study of CD8+CD57+ T cells in acquired aplastic anemia. Profiles of TCR beta VDJ and CDR3 were generated from a genomic DNA template. Using its own MiXCR run on the reads, TCRdb lists one record per CDR3 protein. The sample has 110,000 or so distinct CDR3 sequences; under 60% are singletons. Selection for sequencing was limited to patients who had shown CD8+CD57+ cell expansion by flow cytometry. Sample: sorted CD4+, CD8+, or CD8+CD57+ T cells (not recorded which) from PBMCs. All receptors derive from a human donor with aplastic anemia.

With respect to this clonotype: A junction boundary mismatches the germline segment, possibly from a read error. V is TRBV20-1 and J is TRBJ1-5, with D tentatively TRBD1 (5 bases). Germline CDR1 is DFQATT and CDR2 is SNEGSKA (reference sequence). This CDR3 comprises 17 residues. The CDR3 DNA is TGCAGTGCTCGAGACAGTGGGGCGGGATATAGCAATCAGCCCCAGCATTTT. It is translated as CSARDSGAGYSNQPQHF.

This clonotype has at least ten counts. The V and J genes are TRBV5-6 and TRBJ2-7, with a tentative D call TRBD2 (6 bases). V dropped 5 bases and J dropped 7 bases, with 19 bases sitting between them. The CDR3 is 14 residues long. CDR1 is SGHDT, CDR2 YYEEEE, per germline. CDR3 loop: CASSWAGMEGEQYF. The CDR3 DNA reads as TGTGCCAGCAGTTGGGCGGGGATGGAGGGGGAGCAGTACTTC. Full variable domain (rest looked up from reference TRBV5-6 and TRBJ2-7): DAGVTQSPTHLIKTRGQQVTLRCSPKSGHDTVSWYQQALGQGPQFIFQYYEEEERQRGNFPDRFSGHQFPNYSSELNVNALLLGDSALYLCASSWAGMEGEQYFGPGTRLTVT.

This chain connects TRBV11-2 to TRBJ2-3; D not resolved. Trimming took off 5 bases at V and 1 base at J, with 16 bases between the two ends. Per the germline V gene, CDR1 is SGHAT and CDR2 is FQNNGV. The CDR3 runs to 16 residues. For the CDR3, the DNA is TGTGCCAGCAGCCCCCGAGGTGCAGGCGGCACAGATACGCAGTATTTT. Translated: CASSPRGAGGTDTQYF.

V and J are TRBV10-3 and TRBJ2-7; D might be TRBD1 (6 bases). Looked up from germline, CDR1 is ENHRY and CDR2 is SYGVKD. V was cut by 9 bases and J by 3 bases, with 15 bases left in between. This CDR3 contains 13 residues. The CDR3 bases are TGTGCCATTCAGAAAGGACAGAACTACGAGCAGTACTTC. Its translation is CAIQKGQNYEQYF.

There are a few counts of this clonotype. A read error may be the cause here, since a much bigger clone is one base away. The gene calls are TRBV20-1 and TRBJ2-7; 11 bases line up with TRBD2. Germline CDR1 is DFQATT and CDR2 is SNEGSKA (reference sequence). This CDR3 is 19 amino acids long. In DNA form, the CDR3 reads TGCAGTGCTTATCTCTCCGGGACTAGCGGACCCCTCCCCTCCTACGATCAGTACTTC. It translates to CSAYLSGTSGPLPSYDQYF.

Points on this clonotype: The junction differs from germline at one of its ends, possibly a read error. This rearrangement joins TRBV20-1 to TRBJ2-1; D might be TRBD2 (6 bases). Looked up from germline, CDR1 is DFQATT and CDR2 is SNEGSKA (reference sequence). The CDR3 spans 15 residues. The CDR3 spells CSASPWAGPLGEQIF. The DNA of the CDR3 is TGCAGTGCTAGCCCATGGGCGGGGCCTCTCGGTGAGCAGATCTTC.

The V gene is TRBV20-1, the J gene TRBJ2-7; weak D call: TRBD1 (5 bases). CDR3 size: 13 residues. V shed 2 bases and J shed 3 bases, with 11 bases lying between them. Germline CDR1 DFQATT, CDR2 SNEGSKA (reference sequence). This CDR3 is CSARQGVHYEQYF. CDR3 in DNA: TGCAGTGCTAGACAAGGGGTCCACTACGAGCAGTACTTC.